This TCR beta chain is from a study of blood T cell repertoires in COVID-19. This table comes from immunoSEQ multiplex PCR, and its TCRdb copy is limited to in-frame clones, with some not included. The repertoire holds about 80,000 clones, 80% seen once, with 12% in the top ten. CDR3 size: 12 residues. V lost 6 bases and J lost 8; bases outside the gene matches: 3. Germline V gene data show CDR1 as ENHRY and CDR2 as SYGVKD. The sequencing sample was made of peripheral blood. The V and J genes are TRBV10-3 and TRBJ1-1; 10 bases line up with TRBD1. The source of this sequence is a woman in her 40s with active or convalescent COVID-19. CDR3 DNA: TGTGCCATCAGGAGGACAGGGGGAGAAGCTTTCTTT. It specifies CAIRRTGGEAFF.